This entry features one T cell receptor (beta chain) sequence. Its antigen remains undetermined. No qualities accompany the bases; no much larger clone lies one base away. The data were taken from a study of brain T cells in children with intractable seizures (dated by TCRdb to the early 2020s). Notes on the research overall: A NanoString immunology panel was first used to screen resected brain tissue from nearly 55 pediatric epilepsy surgery cases for immune gene transcripts. Among the approximately 12 selected surgery cases, eight also had pre-surgery blood sequenced, leaving four with brain tissue only.

The immunoSEQ assay was applied to genomic DNA to generate the TCR beta chain sequences. Per the source publication's procedure: CDR3 sequences that did not begin with the conserved framework cysteine at position 104 were removed by hand. Clonality was calculated as one minus the normalized Shannon's Diversity Index, with values ranging from 0 (maximal diversity) to 1 (oligoclonal). Differences in the frequency of the same CDR3 between samples, such as brain versus blood, were assessed with chi-squared comparison-of-proportions tests. Public clonotypes were found by searching immuneACCESS, and the VDJdb browser was used to assess similarity to known antiviral clonotypes. TCRdb retrieved this table from immuneACCESS and kept in-frame rearrangements only. Not all clones are present; in checked studies, unresolved V genes account for under half, and no reason is known for the remainder. Clone size and V and J calls were adopted from that table, with D and trimming inferred from the DNA. The sample profile shows 62,000 or so clones; approximately 95% of them were found once. The ten top clones hold 0.35% to 0.4% of the sample.

CDR1 MNHEY and CDR2 SVGAGI are derived from the germline V gene. Reading from cysteine to phenylalanine, the CDR3 counts 15 amino acids. Only the CDR3 portion is preserved as DNA: 45 bases, with reading frame beginning at the first base. The junction shows trimming of 0 bases on V and 1 base on J, plus 9 bases between the germline ends. Study-wide findings and limitations: Sequencing depth differed between pre- and post-surgery blood, so clones missing from the pre-surgery sample may reflect undersampling. Viral specificity was inferred only from CDR3 sequence similarity, and patients' HCMV serostatus was unknown.

The time point label for this specimen denotes: resected brain tissue, or blood drawn just prior to surgery. The surgery cases with the highest brain T cell transcript signatures were chosen for TCR beta chain sequencing of brain tissue, and also of blood when blood was available. Before surgery, the patients had been given at least one anti-epileptic drug. TCR-sequenced patients were children with drug-resistant epilepsy due to tuberous sclerosis complex, focal cortical dysplasia, Rasmussen encephalitis or hemimegalencephaly. The blood samples were collected right before the epilepsy surgery. The Monarch genomic DNA purification kit was used to extract bulk genomic DNA from unsorted brain tissue and whole blood.

Sequencing used peripheral blood, obtained at surgery. The chain employs TRBV6-5 and TRBJ1-1, with the D gene not confidently named. This sequence was found in a boy less than two years old with focal cortical dysplasia and intractable seizures. CDR3 region: CASSYSIAGNTEAFF. The DNA sequence is TGTGCCAGCAGTTACTCGATAGCCGGGAACACTGAAGCTTTCTTT.